Shown below are 19 T cell receptor beta chains from a single sample sequenced in a study of OX40 agonist ivuxolimab in advanced cancers. TCRdb keeps only in-frame clones here, not all; method: immunoSEQ multiplex PCR. The profile shows about 34,000 clones, less than 85% of them singletons. This material consisted of CD4+ or CD8+ T cells sorted from blood, taken in a trial of the OX40 agonist ivuxolimab. The source of these receptors is an adult with an advanced solid tumor such as melanoma, head and neck, liver or kidney cancer.

This chain links TRBV7-3 with TRBJ2-2; unclear D gene. Trimming shortened V by 0 bases and J by 5 bases, and 4 bases separated the two germline ends. CDR1 is SGHTA, CDR2 FQGTGA, per germline. The CDR3 sequence is 13 residues long. The chain's CDR3 is CASSLTRTGELFF. The CDR3 DNA reads as TGTGCCAGCAGCTTAACCAGGACCGGGGAGCTGTTTTTT.

This chain joins TRBV5-5 and TRBJ2-7, with TRBD1 identical over 7 bases. V lost 6 bases to trimming and J lost 1 base; unmatched junction nucleotides: 7. The CDR3 runs 14 residues. Germline assignment: CDR1 SGHKS and CDR2 YYEKEE (reference sequence). CDR3 in DNA: TGTGCCAGCAACCGACAGGGATTGTCCTACGAGCAGTACTTC. Translation gives CASNRQGLSYEQYF. Based on the CDR3 plus reference TRBV5-5 and TRBJ2-7, the full variable domain is DAGVTQSPTHLIKTRGQQVTLRCSPISGHKSVSWYQQVLGQGPQFIFQYYEKEERGRGNFPDRFSARQFPNYSSELNVNALLLGDSALYLCASNRQGLSYEQYFGPGTRLTVT.

The chain is built from TRBV10-1 and TRBJ2-7, with 7 nucleotides matching TRBD1. Germline assignment: CDR1 WNHNN and CDR2 SYGVQD (reference sequence). This CDR3 is built from 16 residues. V was clipped by 6 bases and J by 0 bases; unmatched bases: 11. CDR3 bases: TGCGCCAGCAGCCCGGCCGGGACAGCGAACTCCTACGAGCAGTACTTC. Its translation is CASSPAGTANSYEQYF.

The V and J genes are TRBV29-1 and TRBJ1-2, with TRBD1 matching 9 bases. The CDR3 has 15 amino acids. Trimming took 1 base from V and 2 from J; bases not matched to a gene: 5. CDR1 and CDR2 from the germline V gene are SQVTM and ANQGSEA. The DNA of the CDR3 is TGCAGCGTTGAAGGACGAGACAGGGGGAACTATGGCTACACCTTC. This codes for CSVEGRDRGNYGYTF.

The chain carries TRBV19 and TRBJ2-1, with 12 bases aligning to TRBD2. This CDR3 has 19 amino acids. The V gene end was trimmed by 0 bases and the J gene end by 0 bases; junction bases not matched to a gene: 6. The germline V gene encodes CDR1 LNHDA and CDR2 SQIVND (reference sequence). The CDR3 loop is CASSIEPGLAGISYNEQFF. The CDR3 DNA follows: TGTGCCAGTAGTATAGAACCAGGACTAGCGGGGATCTCCTACAATGAGCAGTTCTTC.

The chain uses TRBV5-6 and TRBJ2-2; 7 bases line up with TRBD2. The J segment lost 1 base and the V segment lost 6 bases, leaving 6 bases of the junction unmatched. Germline V CDR1 and CDR2: SGHDT, YYEEEE. The CDR3 has 15 residues. CDR3 sequence: CASTLGGVNTGELFF. The CDR3 nucleotides read TGTGCCAGCACCCTGGGGGGGGTGAACACCGGGGAGCTGTTTTTT.

Only one count was recorded for this clone. This chain connects TRBV7-3 to TRBJ2-1; 9 nucleotides agree with TRBD2. Germline CDR1 is SGHTA and CDR2 is FQGTGA. J was trimmed by 0 bases and V by 1 base; bases with no gene match: 7. The CDR3 totals 18 residues. The CDR3 loop reads CASSLIRSSGVSYNEQFF. The CDR3 DNA follows: TGTGCCAGCAGCTTAATTCGTTCTAGCGGGGTCTCCTACAATGAGCAGTTCTTC. Looking up the rest from reference TRBV7-3 and TRBJ2-1 gives the full variable domain: GAGVSQTPSNKVTEKGKYVELRCDPISGHTALYWYRQSLGQGPEFLIYFQGTGAADDSGLPNDRFFAVRPEGSVSTLKIQRTERGDSAVYLCASSLIRSSGVSYNEQFFGPGTRLTVL.

This chain connects TRBV10-3 to TRBJ2-2; D is tentatively TRBD1 or TRBD2 (5 bases each). CDR3 length equals 15 residues. Germline lookup yields CDR1 ENHRY and CDR2 SYGVKD. Trimming removed 6 bases at V and 1 base at J, with 12 bases between. In DNA, the CDR3 is TGTGCCATCAGGCCTGGGACGGGGAACACCGGGGAGCTGTTTTTT. Its translation is CAIRPGTGNTGELFF.

The chain is built from TRBV6-4 and TRBJ2-5; TRBD1 matches at 10 bases. With 2 bases clipped from V and 4 bases from J, the junction kept 4 bases outside the gene matches. Germline loops: CDR1 MRHNA, CDR2 SNTAGT. The CDR3 spans 15 residues. For the CDR3, the DNA is TGTGCCAGCAGTGACGGACAGGGGGGGAGAGAGACCCAGTACTTC. Protein product: CASSDGQGGRETQYF.

The chain is built from TRBV5-1 and TRBJ1-1; D is possibly TRBD1 (6 bases). CDR1 SGHRS and CDR2 YFSETQ come from the germline V gene. The CDR3 totals 16 residues. V lost 0 bases to trimming and J lost 1 base, with 13 bases between them. As DNA, the CDR3 is TGCGCCAGCAGCTTGGGGGACAACAACCCGAACACTGAAGCTTTCTTT. It yields the protein CASSLGDNNPNTEAFF. Based on the CDR3 plus reference TRBV5-1 and TRBJ1-1, the full variable domain is KAGVTQTPRYLIKTRGQQVTLSCSPISGHRSVSWYQQTPGQGLQFLFEYFSETQRNKGNFPGRFSGRQFSNSRSEMNVSTLELGDSALYLCASSLGDNNPNTEAFFGQGTRLTVV.

V is TRBV5-4 and J is TRBJ2-1; D is ambiguous. Per germline, CDR1 SGHNT and CDR2 YYREEE (reference sequence). This CDR3 is 12 amino acids long. Trimming left V 1 base short and J 3 bases short, with 2 bases between. CDR3 residues: CASSLFYNEQFF. CDR3 in DNA: TGTGCCAGCAGCTTGTTCTACAATGAGCAGTTCTTC.

The V call is TRBV5-1, the J call TRBJ1-1; D uncertain. V was shortened by 1 base and J by 0 bases, with 7 bases between the two germline ends. Germline V lookup: CDR1 SGHRS, CDR2 YFSETQ. The CDR3 consists of 14 residues. The CDR3 is CASSLSLMNTEAFF. The CDR3 DNA reads TGCGCCAGCAGCTTGTCCTTAATGAACACTGAAGCTTTCTTT.

Concerning this clone itself: Other DNA sequences in the sample encode the same CDR3. The chain links TRBV28 to TRBJ1-5; D unclear. Germline V CDR1 and CDR2: MDHEN, SYDVKM. The CDR3 covers 13 residues. V was shortened by 5 bases and J by 2 bases, with 7 bases between the two germline ends. CDR3 amino acids: CASSRRGNQPQHF. Written as DNA, the CDR3 is TGTGCCAGCAGTCGGCGGGGCAATCAGCCCCAGCATTTT.

V usage is TRBV5-8 and J usage is TRBJ2-5; TRBD2 is a possible D gene (6 bases). V lost 2 bases, J lost 1 base, and 12 bases lay in between. Germline CDR1 and CDR2: SGHTS and YDEGEE. The CDR3 length is 15 residues. The CDR3 loop is CASSFPGLIQETQYF. The CDR3, as DNA: TGTGCCAGCAGCTTCCCAGGACTAATCCAAGAGACCCAGTACTTC.

This clone was detected only once. The V call is TRBV18, the J call TRBJ2-1; D remains unclear. Between the trimmed V and J ends, which lost 0 bases and 0 bases, there was a span of 12 bases. Looked up from germline, CDR1 is KGHSH and CDR2 is LQKENI. The CDR3 covers 17 residues. CDR3 residues: CASSPPSSLGSYNEQFF. The CDR3 DNA follows: TGTGCCAGCTCACCACCCTCTAGTCTCGGCTCCTACAATGAGCAGTTCTTC.

J is TRBJ2-7 and V is TRBV6-5, with 12 bases fitting TRBD1. The CDR3 totals 16 residues. J was trimmed by 6 bases and V by 0 bases; bases with no gene match: 6. Germline CDR1 reads MNHEY; CDR2 reads SVGAGI. DNA of the CDR3: TGTGCCAGCAGTTACTCGCCGGGACAGGGGGCGGGCGAGCAGTACTTC. The encoded protein is CASSYSPGQGAGEQYF.

V gene TRBV7-9 combines with J gene TRBJ1-2; unclear D gene. Trimming removed 8 bases from V and 4 bases from J, with 8 bases in between. Per the germline V gene, CDR1 is SEHNR and CDR2 is FQNEAQ (reference sequence). The CDR3 covers 11 residues. The CDR3 DNA reads TGTGCCAGCGACCAAAGCTATGGCTACACCTTC. This codes for CASDQSYGYTF.

This clone was detected a few times. The V gene is TRBV19, the J gene TRBJ2-2; D is uncertain. This CDR3 region has 12 residues. V lost 4 bases and J 0 bases, leaving 0 bases between the germline ends. Germline values: CDR1 LNHDA, CDR2 SQIVND (reference sequence). The CDR3 region is CASSTNTGELFF. In DNA form, the CDR3 reads TGTGCCAGTAGTACGAACACCGGGGAGCTGTTTTTT.

The CDR3 bases are TGCGCCAGCAGCTCCGACAGGGTGGGTCAAGAGACCCAGTACTTC. This gives the protein CASSSDRVGQETQYF. This rearrangement joins TRBV5-1 to TRBJ2-5, with 7 bases aligning to TRBD1. The CDR3 is made up of 15 amino acids. V shed 3 bases and J 2 bases; nucleotides not matched to a gene: 7. Germline lookup yields CDR1 SGHRS and CDR2 YFSETQ.